The rows below give T cell receptor beta chains drawn from one sample of a study of beta chain features in type 1 diabetes. This table comes from immunoSEQ multiplex PCR, and its TCRdb copy is limited to in-frame clones, with some not included. The sample consists of 350,000 to 450,000 clones, roughly 13% of them appearing once. Sequencing input: naive CD4+ T cells from blood. These receptors all stem from a man aged 25 to 45 in good health. The CDR3 runs from the conserved cysteine through the conserved F or W. A D gene is named only where the DNA matches it firmly. Clone size, where shown, is once, few, many, or a class for clones that have expanded.

j_gene: TRBJ1-1
abundance: .
d_gene: .
v_gene: TRBV29-1
CDR3nt: TGCAGCGTGACCAGGGTGATCATGAACACTGAAGCTTTCTTT
CDR3aa: CSVTRVIMNTEAFF

j_gene: TRBJ1-5
abundance: once
d_gene: .
v_gene: TRBV9
CDR3nt: TGTGCCAGCAGCGTATCCTGGGGTTCTCAGCCCCAGCATTTT
CDR3aa: CASSVSWGSQPQHF

j_gene: TRBJ2-6
abundance: .
d_gene: .
v_gene: TRBV7-2
CDR3nt: TGTGCCAGCAGCTTAGGCGGAGCTGGGGCCAACGTCCTGACTTTC
CDR3aa: CASSLGGAGANVLTF

j_gene: TRBJ2-7
abundance: few
d_gene: TRBD2
v_gene: TRBV7-2
CDR3nt: TGTGCCAGCAGTCTAGCGGGGCCGACCTACGAGCAGTACTTC
CDR3aa: CASSLAGPTYEQYF

j_gene: TRBJ2-2
abundance: .
d_gene: TRBD2
v_gene: TRBV7-2
CDR3nt: TGTGCCAGCAGCTTAAGCGGGAGGGCCGCCGGGGAGCTGTTTTTT
CDR3aa: CASSLSGRAAGELFF

j_gene: TRBJ2-5
abundance: few
d_gene: .
v_gene: TRBV11-3
CDR3nt: TGTGCCAGCAGCAAGAGAGAGACCCAGTACTTC
CDR3aa: CASSKRETQYF

j_gene: TRBJ2-3
abundance: few
d_gene: .
v_gene: TRBV30
CDR3nt: TGTGCCTGGGGAGACGGGAGAGCATGGGCAGATACGCAGTATTTT
CDR3aa: CAWGDGRAWADTQYF

j_gene: TRBJ1-3
abundance: few
d_gene: .
v_gene: TRBV7-2
CDR3nt: TGTGCCAGCAGCCCGAGGACGGATGGAAACACCATATATTTT
CDR3aa: CASSPRTDGNTIYF

j_gene: TRBJ2-6
abundance: .
d_gene: .
v_gene: TRBV5-1
CDR3nt: TGCGCCAGCAGCTTGGAGGGGAGCTCTGGGGCCAACGTCCTGACTTTC
CDR3aa: CASSLEGSSGANVLTF

j_gene: TRBJ2-2
abundance: few
d_gene: .
v_gene: TRBV30
CDR3nt: TGTGCCTGGGCGACTAGTCCCGGGGAGCTGTTTTTT
CDR3aa: CAWATSPGELFF

j_gene: TRBJ2-5
abundance: few
d_gene: TRBD1
v_gene: TRBV27
CDR3nt: TGTGCCAGCAGACCCGGACAGGGCCAAGAGACCCAGTACTTC
CDR3aa: CASRPGQGQETQYF

j_gene: TRBJ1-5
abundance: once
d_gene: .
v_gene: TRBV27
CDR3nt: TGTGCCAGCAGTACGGGTGGGCAGCCCCAGCATTTT
CDR3aa: CASSTGGQPQHF

j_gene: TRBJ2-5
abundance: few
d_gene: TRBD1
v_gene: TRBV7-9
CDR3nt: TGTGCCAGCATGCGACAGGGGGCTGGAGAGACCCAGTACTTC
CDR3aa: CASMRQGAGETQYF

j_gene: TRBJ2-1
abundance: .
d_gene: .
v_gene: TRBV30
CDR3nt: TGTGCCTGGACCAACCGAGACAGGTTGATCCGGGAGCAGTTCTTC
CDR3aa: CAWTNRDRLIREQFF

j_gene: TRBJ1-1
abundance: few
d_gene: .
v_gene: TRBV18
CDR3nt: TGTGCCAGCTCCCGAACGGTAAACACTGAAGCTTTCTTT
CDR3aa: CASSRTVNTEAFF

j_gene: TRBJ2-3
abundance: .
d_gene: .
v_gene: TRBV2
CDR3nt: TGTGCCAGCAGTTTGACCACAGATACGCAGTATTTT
CDR3aa: CASSLTTDTQYF

j_gene: TRBJ1-3
abundance: .
d_gene: .
v_gene: TRBV6-5
CDR3nt: TGTGCCAGCAGACAGACAGCCTCTGGAAACACCATATATTTT
CDR3aa: CASRQTASGNTIYF

j_gene: TRBJ2-6
abundance: .
d_gene: .
v_gene: TRBV6-4
CDR3nt: TGTGCCAGCAGTGACTCGTTCAGAGTTATCTCTGGGGCCAACGTCCTGACTTTC
CDR3aa: CASSDSFRVISGANVLTF

j_gene: TRBJ1-1
abundance: .
d_gene: .
v_gene: TRBV19
CDR3nt: TGTGCCAGTAGCCTCTCGGGACACCTGAACACTGAAGCTTTCTTT
CDR3aa: CASSLSGHLNTEAFF

j_gene: TRBJ2-7
abundance: few
d_gene: .
v_gene: TRBV10-2
CDR3nt: TGCGCCAGCAGTGATGTCAGTCTAGCCGGGGGCTACGAGCAGTACTTC
CDR3aa: CASSDVSLAGGYEQYF

j_gene: TRBJ2-5
abundance: .
d_gene: .
v_gene: TRBV2
CDR3nt: TGTGCCAGCTTCGGGCTGAGACAAGAGACCCAGTACTTC
CDR3aa: CASFGLRQETQYF

j_gene: TRBJ2-7
abundance: few
d_gene: .
v_gene: TRBV10-3
CDR3nt: TGTGCCATCAGCCCCGGGGCCAGGGAGAGGGACGAGCAGTACTTC
CDR3aa: CAISPGARERDEQYF

j_gene: TRBJ2-5
abundance: .
d_gene: .
v_gene: TRBV7-2
CDR3nt: TGTGCCAGCAGCTCCCGCGGGGCGGTAGAGACCCAGTACTTC
CDR3aa: CASSSRGAVETQYF

j_gene: TRBJ2-7
abundance: .
d_gene: .
v_gene: TRBV4-3
CDR3nt: TGCGCCAGCAGCCAAGGACCCGAGCAGTACTTC
CDR3aa: CASSQGPEQYF

j_gene: TRBJ1-4
abundance: few
d_gene: .
v_gene: TRBV6-1
CDR3nt: TGTGCCAGCAGTGCGGGACACCAACCAAGAGTAAAACTGTTTTTT
CDR3aa: CASSAGHQPRVKLFF

j_gene: TRBJ1-1
abundance: .
d_gene: .
v_gene: TRBV10-3
CDR3nt: TGTGCCATCAGTATCGAGTTCGGTGAAGCTTTCTTT
CDR3aa: CAISIEFGEAFF

j_gene: TRBJ1-4
abundance: few
d_gene: .
v_gene: TRBV7-2
CDR3nt: TGTGCCAGCAGCTTGGGGCCGGCTAATGAAAAACTGTTTTTT
CDR3aa: CASSLGPANEKLFF

j_gene: TRBJ2-1
abundance: few
d_gene: .
v_gene: TRBV7-8
CDR3nt: TGTGCCAGCAGCTTAGGGGCCACGGAGCGGTTCTTC
CDR3aa: CASSLGATERFF

j_gene: TRBJ2-3
abundance: .
d_gene: .
v_gene: TRBV5-1
CDR3nt: TGCGCCAGCAGCTTAAACAGCGGGCGAGATACGCAGTATTTT
CDR3aa: CASSLNSGRDTQYF

j_gene: TRBJ2-5
abundance: .
d_gene: .
v_gene: TRBV30
CDR3nt: TGTGCCTGGAGTGTACTAATAAGTGGTGGTCCGCGGACCCAGTACTTC
CDR3aa: CAWSVLISGGPRTQYF